These 8 T cell receptor beta chains came from one sample sequenced in a study of cytomegalovirus exposure and HLA in healthy donors. PCR involved 60 Vbeta and 13 Jbeta primers. The assay was immunoSEQ multiplex PCR, and TCRdb's table has in-frame clones only and misses some. The table has fewer than 250,000 clones, 82% seen once. The specimen sequenced was PBMCs. These receptors came from a man between 40 and 49 years old in good health and CMV-seropositive.

The chain employs TRBV28 and TRBJ1-4, with 10 bases fitting TRBD1. The CDR3 contains 16 residues. The trim removed 2 bases at V and 6 bases at J, leaving 6 bases unmatched. The V gene's germline CDR1 is MDHEN and CDR2 SYDVKM. The CDR3 DNA sequence: TGTGCCAGCAGTTTAAACGAGGACAGGGGGGATGAAAAACTGTTTTTT. Residues: CASSLNEDRGDEKLFF.

This chain uses TRBV19 with TRBJ1-2; TRBD1 agrees at 8 bases. Trimming took 7 bases from V and 8 from J; bases not matched to a gene: 9. This CDR3 region has 13 residues. Looked up from germline, CDR1 is LNHDA and CDR2 is SQIVND (reference sequence). In nucleotides, the CDR3 is TGTGCCAGTAATCAGGGGGCCTTTGAAGGCTACACCTTC. Amino acid sequence: CASNQGAFEGYTF.

This rearrangement joins TRBV6-1 to TRBJ1-1; 8 nucleotides align to TRBD1. This CDR3 region has 14 residues. Germline lookup yields CDR1 MNHNS and CDR2 SASEGT. The V and J ends lost 4 bases and 7 bases, in that order; junction bases with no gene match: 8. The CDR3 reads CASSVQGGPIEAFF. CDR3 nucleotides: TGTGCCAGCAGTGTACAGGGGGGCCCCATTGAAGCTTTCTTT.

The CDR3 region is CASSQVRGGRPPGELFF. The CDR3 DNA reads TGTGCCAGCAGCCAAGTTCGGGGCGGGAGGCCTCCCGGGGAGCTGTTTTTT. The gene calls are TRBV4-2 and TRBJ2-2; 8 nucleotides align to TRBD2. CDR1 LGHNA and CDR2 YNFKEQ come from the germline V gene. Losses at the gene ends were 1 base for V and 6 bases for J; bases not matched to a gene: 10. This CDR3 region has 17 residues.

The chain recombines TRBV9 with TRBJ1-5; D gene ambiguous. The V gene lost 0 bases and the J gene lost 7 bases, with 14 bases spanning the gap. The CDR3 spans 15 residues. Germline lookup yields CDR1 SGDLS and CDR2 YYNGEE. In DNA form, the CDR3 reads TGTGCCAGCAGCGTAGGGGGAGGGTTCGAGCAGCCCCAGCATTTT. Its translation: CASSVGGGFEQPQHF.

The V and J genes are TRBV23-1 and TRBJ1-5; TRBD1 agrees at 8 bases. TRBV23-1 belongs to the ORF category, with a function that is uncertain. Losses at the gene ends were 4 bases for V and 6 bases for J; bases not matched to a gene: 8. The CDR3 covers 15 residues. CDR3 coding DNA: TGCGCCAGCAGTCGGACAGGGTACTTAGGTCAGCCCCAGCATTTT. It encodes CASSRTGYLGQPQHF.

The chain carries TRBV4-1 and TRBJ1-4, with D possibly matching TRBD1 (5 bases). Trimming stripped 4 bases from V and 0 bases from J, with 15 bases between. In germline, CDR1 is MGHRA, CDR2 YSYEKL. The CDR3 runs to 17 residues. The CDR3 bases are TGCGCCAGCAGCCTTCAGGGCCACAGAACAACTAATGAAAAACTGTTTTTT. This sequence encodes CASSLQGHRTTNEKLFF.

The rearrangement uses TRBV30 and TRBJ1-5, with a tentative D call TRBD1 (6 bases). The CDR3 is 13 amino acids. The germline gives CDR1 GTSNPN, CDR2 SVGIG (reference sequence). V gave up 3 bases and J gave up 5 bases, with 11 bases separating them. The CDR3 loop reads CAWSSAGDQPQHF. In DNA, the CDR3 is TGTGCCTGGAGCTCTGCAGGGGATCAGCCCCAGCATTTT.